One and the same sample provided the 22 T cell receptor beta chains below, sequenced in a study of OX40 agonist ivuxolimab in advanced cancers. Method: immunoSEQ multiplex PCR; TCRdb's copy keeps in-frame clones and lacks some. The sample carries 90,000 to 100,000 clones, approximately 88% recorded once. The sample in question was CD4+ or CD8+ T cells sorted from blood, obtained in a trial of the OX40 agonist ivuxolimab. The receptors come from an adult with an advanced solid tumor such as melanoma, head and neck, liver or kidney cancer.

The chain is built from TRBV7-3 and TRBJ2-2; D is undetermined. V was pared by 5 bases and J by 0 bases, with 16 bases between. CDR3 length: 17 residues. Germline assignment: CDR1 SGHTA and CDR2 FQGTGA. The CDR3 DNA sequence: TGTGCCAGCAGCCCAAATTTCGACGTCGCGAACACCGGGGAGCTGTTTTTT. Translated: CASSPNFDVANTGELFF.

V and J are TRBV9 and TRBJ1-2; possible D gene TRBD1, 6 bases. The CDR3 is 15 residues long. Germline CDR1 and CDR2: SGDLS and YYNGEE. Trimming cost V 4 bases and J 3 bases, with 16 bases left between them. Here the CDR3 DNA reads TGTGCCAGCAGCCTGACGGCGGCAGGGGACTATGGCTACACCTTC. It translates to CASSLTAAGDYGYTF.

The J gene is TRBJ1-5, the V gene TRBV19; D gene uncertain. The CDR3 is 15 residues long. Germline loops: CDR1 LNHDA, CDR2 SQIVND (reference sequence). Trimming took 8 bases from V and 5 from J, leaving 19 bases between them. CDR3 sequence reads: CASSLNRGKDQPQHF. CDR3 sequence (DNA): TGTGCCAGTTCCCTTAACCGGGGTAAGGATCAGCCCCAGCATTTT.

This clone was detected only once. The genes are TRBV27 and TRBJ2-5, with TRBD1 as a possible D gene (6 bases). Per germline, CDR1 MNHEY and CDR2 SMNVEV (reference sequence). This CDR3 region has 13 residues. Trimming removed 8 bases from V and 1 base from J, with 11 bases in between. DNA for the CDR3: TGTGCCAGCTCCTGGACAGCCCAAGAGACCCAGTACTTC. Protein sequence: CASSWTAQETQYF.

V usage is TRBV18 and J usage is TRBJ2-7; 10 bases are shared with TRBD1. This CDR3 is 15 amino acids long. CDR1 and CDR2 from the germline V gene are KGHSH and LQKENI. V was clipped by 6 bases and J by 3 bases; unmatched bases: 8. CDR3 amino acids: CASSSQGDRGYEQYF. The CDR3 coding sequence is TGTGCCAGCTCCTCCCAGGGGGACAGGGGCTACGAGCAGTACTTC.

This clone was recorded a few times. The chain has TRBV10-1 and TRBJ1-2, with D unclear. Between the trimmed V and J ends, which lost 5 bases and 8 bases, there was a span of 15 bases. The CDR3 sequence is 13 residues long. The V gene's germline CDR1 is WNHNN and CDR2 SYGVQD (reference sequence). The CDR3 DNA reads TGCGCCAGCAGTTACAATCATCAGACGGGCTACACCTTC. Amino acids: CASSYNHQTGYTF.

A remark on this clone: One junction end does not reproduce the germline sequence, and a read error may be involved. V and J are TRBV29-1 and TRBJ1-2, with TRBD1 matching over 7 bases. This CDR3 region has 9 residues. Germline V gives CDR1 SQVTM, CDR2 ANQGSEA. The CDR3 region is CSDGQARVF. CDR3 DNA: TGCAGCGACGGACAGGCCCGAGTCTTC.

As DNA, the CDR3 is TGTGCCAGCAGCACGGGACTAGTGGGGGGCCCAGAGACCCAGTACTTC. It translates to CASSTGLVGGPETQYF. V usage is TRBV7-3 and J usage is TRBJ2-5, with 8 bases that match TRBD2. The CDR3 is made up of 16 amino acids. Germline V CDR1 and CDR2: SGHTA, FQGTGA. V lost 5 bases, J lost 4 bases, and 12 bases stayed unmatched.

Concerning this clone itself: Since the CDR3 does not end with the conserved phenylalanine or tryptophan, this likely comes from a read error. No DNA is shown, since the ends of the CDR3 on it are uncertain; the CDR3 is the one TCRdb lists. The rearrangement joins TRBV7-5 to TRBJ1-6; TRBD1 was called by the table and not checked on the DNA. TRBV7-5 is designated a pseudogene. Inclusive of both ends, the CDR3 amounts to 17 amino acids. The CDR3 loop is CVRSLARQGFSNSPLHL.

V gene TRBV5-4 combines with J gene TRBJ1-1, with 8 nucleotides matching TRBD1. The V segment lost 5 bases and the J segment 1 base; nucleotides outside the gene matches: 13. CDR1 is SGHNT and CDR2 is YYREEE in the germline V gene (reference sequence). This CDR3 comprises 17 residues. The CDR3: CASSSGRQGTPNTEAFF. In nucleotides, the CDR3 is TGTGCCAGCAGTTCCGGGAGACAGGGGACCCCGAACACTGAAGCTTTCTTT.

CDR3 region: CASSTGIDTQYF. The CDR3 DNA reads TGTGCCAGCTCTACCGGTATAGATACGCAGTATTTT. V and J are TRBV18 and TRBJ2-3; D call uncertain. CDR1 is KGHSH and CDR2 is LQKENI in the germline V gene. The CDR3 is made up of 12 amino acids. Between the trimmed V and J ends, which lost 6 bases and 5 bases, there was a span of 9 bases.

This clone showed up just a few times. The CDR3 nucleotides are TGTGCCACCCAGGACAGTGCTAATTCACCCCTCCACTTT. Its protein product is CATQDSANSPLHF. The V call is TRBV19, the J call TRBJ1-6; D possibly corresponds to TRBD1 (6 bases). Germline-derived CDR1 and CDR2 are LNHDA and SQIVND (reference sequence). V was cut by 10 bases and J by 6 bases, with 13 bases left in between. This CDR3 is 13 amino acids long.

The rearrangement joins TRBV6-4 to TRBJ1-2; TRBD1 is a possible D gene (6 bases). Trimming stripped 11 bases from V and 6 bases from J, with 16 bases between. Per germline, CDR1 MRHNA and CDR2 SNTAGT. The CDR3 loop spans 12 amino acids. CDR3 sequence reads: CAPLKQGDGYTF. In DNA form, the CDR3 reads TGTGCCCCCCTGAAACAGGGAGATGGCTACACCTTC.

The gene calls are TRBV28 and TRBJ1-4; weak D call: TRBD1 (5 bases). This CDR3 has 14 residues. Trimming took 4 bases from V and 5 from J, leaving 11 bases between them. Germline lookup yields CDR1 MDHEN and CDR2 SYDVKM. CDR3 protein: CASSSGTSNEKLFF. CDR3 coding DNA: TGTGCCAGCAGTTCCGGGACCTCAAATGAAAAACTGTTTTTT. Variable domain in full (rest from reference TRBV28 and TRBJ1-4): DVKVTQSSRYLVKRTGEKVFLECVQDMDHENMFWYRQDPGLGLRLIYFSYDVKMKEKGDIPEGYSVSREKKERFSLILESASTNQTSMYLCASSSGTSNEKLFFGSGTQLSVL.

The V gene is TRBV28, the J gene TRBJ1-5; 7 positions agree with TRBD1. V lost 5 bases, J lost 3 bases, and 10 bases stayed unmatched. The CDR3 consists of 16 residues. The germline gives CDR1 MDHEN, CDR2 SYDVKM. CDR3 loop: CASSTAKGGNNQPQHF. The CDR3 nucleotides are TGTGCCAGCAGTACTGCAAAAGGGGGCAACAATCAGCCCCAGCATTTT. The complete variable domain, with remaining parts taken from reference TRBV28 and TRBJ1-5, reads DVKVTQSSRYLVKRTGEKVFLECVQDMDHENMFWYRQDPGLGLRLIYFSYDVKMKEKGDIPEGYSVSREKKERFSLILESASTNQTSMYLCASSTAKGGNNQPQHFGDGTRLSIL.

V usage is TRBV7-3 and J usage is TRBJ1-2; D remains ambiguous. CDR1 and CDR2 from the germline V gene are SGHTA and FQGTGA. CDR3 length: 13 residues. The V and J ends lost 2 bases and 7 bases respectively, with 11 bases between them. In DNA, the CDR3 is TGTGCCAGCAGCTTAGGAAAGGACGGTGGCTACACCTTC. It codes for CASSLGKDGGYTF.

J is TRBJ2-7 and V is TRBV2, with D possibly being TRBD2 (6 bases). CDR1 and CDR2 from the germline V gene are SNHLY and FYNNEI. The V end was cut by 4 bases, the J end by 3 bases, with 16 bases between. The CDR3 is made up of 15 amino acids. The DNA of the CDR3 is TGTGCCAGCAGTGGCGGAGGGGTGTGGGGCTACGAGCAGTACTTC. Protein product: CASSGGGVWGYEQYF.

This clone occurred once. V is TRBV2 and J is TRBJ2-4; perhaps TRBD2 as D (5 bases). Trimming shortened V by 11 bases and J by 9 bases, and 17 bases separated the two germline ends. Germline values: CDR1 SNHLY, CDR2 FYNNEI. The CDR3 spans 12 residues. The CDR3 reads CALNSDSAIQYF. As DNA, the CDR3 is TGTGCCCTCAATTCGGACTCGGCCATTCAGTACTTC.

The gene calls are TRBV14 and TRBJ1-3; D is unclear. The CDR3 spans 11 residues. Germline CDR1 reads SGHDN; CDR2 reads FVKESK. V was trimmed by 6 bases and J by 4 bases, leaving 4 bases between them. CDR3 loop: CASSYGNTIYF. Written as DNA, the CDR3 is TGTGCCAGCAGTTACGGAAACACCATATATTTT.

The chain has TRBV6-9 and TRBJ2-1, with D possibly being TRBD1 (6 bases). The germline gives CDR1 MNHGY, CDR2 SVAAGI. This CDR3 contains 17 residues. V gave up 0 bases and J gave up 2 bases, with 14 bases separating them. CDR3: CASSYSLDRFTYNEQFF. For the CDR3, the DNA is TGTGCCAGCAGTTATTCGCTAGACAGGTTTACCTACAATGAGCAGTTCTTC.

The chain couples TRBV9 to TRBJ1-3; 11 nucleotides match TRBD1. After removal of 5 bases from V and 10 bases from J, the junction contained 11 bases not matched to a gene. The CDR3 loop spans 15 amino acids. Per the germline V gene, CDR1 is SGDLS and CDR2 is YYNGEE. CDR3 region: CASSSGTGGTVTIYF. The CDR3 DNA is TGTGCCAGCAGTTCTGGGACAGGGGGTACGGTTACCATATATTTT.

This clone came up once. The CDR3 DNA follows: TGTGCCAGCAGGGGGGCGCAGTATAATTCACCCCTCCACTTT. This translates into CASRGAQYNSPLHF. The V and J genes are TRBV28 and TRBJ1-6; TRBD1 is a possible D gene (6 bases). V shed 6 bases and J shed 4 bases, with 10 bases lying between them. The germline V gene has CDR1 MDHEN and CDR2 SYDVKM. This CDR3 contains 14 residues.